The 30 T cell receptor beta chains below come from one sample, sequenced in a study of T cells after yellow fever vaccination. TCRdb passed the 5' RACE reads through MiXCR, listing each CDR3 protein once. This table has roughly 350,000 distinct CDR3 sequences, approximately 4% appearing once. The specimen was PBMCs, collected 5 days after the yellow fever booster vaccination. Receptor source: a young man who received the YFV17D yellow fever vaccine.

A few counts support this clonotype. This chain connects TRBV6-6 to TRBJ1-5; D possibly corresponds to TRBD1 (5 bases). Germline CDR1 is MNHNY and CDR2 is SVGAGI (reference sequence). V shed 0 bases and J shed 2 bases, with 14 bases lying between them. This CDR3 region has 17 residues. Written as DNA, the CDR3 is TGTGCCAGCAGTTACTCGGTCGGGGGTTCGGGCAATCAGCCCCAGCATTTT. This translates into CASSYSVGGSGNQPQHF.

In nucleotides, the CDR3 is TGCAGTGCTAGAGATCATCAGGCGGGTAATTCACCCCTCCACTTT. This gives the protein CSARDHQAGNSPLHF. V is TRBV20-1 and J is TRBJ1-6; D unresolved. CDR1 and CDR2 (germline): DFQATT, SNEGSKA (reference sequence). The CDR3 runs 15 residues. The V end lost 0 bases, the J end lost 6 bases, and 12 bases lay between the germline ends.

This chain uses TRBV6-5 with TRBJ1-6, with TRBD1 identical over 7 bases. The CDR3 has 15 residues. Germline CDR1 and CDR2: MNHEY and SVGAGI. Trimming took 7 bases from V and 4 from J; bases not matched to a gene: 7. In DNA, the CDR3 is TGTGCCAGCACACCGACAGGGTTGTATAATTCACCCCTCCACTTT. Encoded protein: CASTPTGLYNSPLHF.

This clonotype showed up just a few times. The CDR3 bases are TGTGCCAGCAGCTTATTGGATGTCACTGAAGCTTTCTTT. Residues: CASSLLDVTEAFF. J is TRBJ1-1 and V is TRBV7-3, with no clear D. Germline lookup yields CDR1 SGHTA and CDR2 FQGTGA. Trimming removed 2 bases at V and 4 bases at J, with 8 bases between. The CDR3 length is 13 residues.

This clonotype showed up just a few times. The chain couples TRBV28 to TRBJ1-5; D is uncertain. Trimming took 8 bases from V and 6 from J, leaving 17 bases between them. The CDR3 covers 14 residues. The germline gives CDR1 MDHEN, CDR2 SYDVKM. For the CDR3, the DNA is TGTGCCAGCTGCTCCTATACGGGGTTTCAGCCCCAGCATTTT. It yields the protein CASCSYTGFQPQHF. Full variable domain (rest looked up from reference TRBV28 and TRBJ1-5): DVKVTQSSRYLVKRTGEKVFLECVQDMDHENMFWYRQDPGLGLRLIYFSYDVKMKEKGDIPEGYSVSREKKERFSLILESASTNQTSMYLCASCSYTGFQPQHFGDGTRLSIL.

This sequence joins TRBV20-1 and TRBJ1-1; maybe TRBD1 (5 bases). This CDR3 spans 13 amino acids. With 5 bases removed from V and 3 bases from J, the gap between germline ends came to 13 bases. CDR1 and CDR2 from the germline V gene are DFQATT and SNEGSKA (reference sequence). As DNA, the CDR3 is TGCAGTGCTTCCTGGGACCGGTACACTGAAGCTTTCTTT. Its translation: CSASWDRYTEAFF.

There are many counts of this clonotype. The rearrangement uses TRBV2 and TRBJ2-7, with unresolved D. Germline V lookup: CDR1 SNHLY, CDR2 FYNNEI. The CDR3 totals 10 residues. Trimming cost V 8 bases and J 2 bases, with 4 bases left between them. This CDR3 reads CASRAYEQYF. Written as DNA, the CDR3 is TGTGCCAGCCGCGCCTACGAGCAGTACTTC.

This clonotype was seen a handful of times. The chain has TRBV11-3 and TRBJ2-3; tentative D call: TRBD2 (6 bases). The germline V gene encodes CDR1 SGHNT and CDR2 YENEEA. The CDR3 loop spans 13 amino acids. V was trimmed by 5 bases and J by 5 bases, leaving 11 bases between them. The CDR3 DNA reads TGTGCCAGCAGCCAGGGACTCGGAGATACGCAGTATTTT. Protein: CASSQGLGDTQYF.

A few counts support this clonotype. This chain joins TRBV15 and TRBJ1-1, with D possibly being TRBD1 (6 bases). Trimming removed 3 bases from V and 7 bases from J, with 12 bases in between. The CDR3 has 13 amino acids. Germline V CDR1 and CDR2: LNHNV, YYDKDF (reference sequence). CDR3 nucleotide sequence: TGTGCCACCAGCAGTGAACCACAGGGTGAAGCTTTCTTT. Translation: CATSSEPQGEAFF. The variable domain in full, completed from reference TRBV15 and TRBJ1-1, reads DAMVIQNPRYQVTQFGKPVTLSCSQTLNHNVMYWYQQKSSQAPKLLFHYYDKDFNNEADTPDNFQSRRPNTSFCFLDIRSPGLGDTAMYLCATSSEPQGEAFFGQGTRLTVV.

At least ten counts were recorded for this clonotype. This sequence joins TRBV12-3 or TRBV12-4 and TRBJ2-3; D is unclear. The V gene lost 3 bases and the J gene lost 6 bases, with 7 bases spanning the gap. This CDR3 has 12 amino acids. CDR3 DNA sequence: TGTGCCAGCAGTTTGTCGTGGGATACGCAGTATTTT. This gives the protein CASSLSWDTQYF.

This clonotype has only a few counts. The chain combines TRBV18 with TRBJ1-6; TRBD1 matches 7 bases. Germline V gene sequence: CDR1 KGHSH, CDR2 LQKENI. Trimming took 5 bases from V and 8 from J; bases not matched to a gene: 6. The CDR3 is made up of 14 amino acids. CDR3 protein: CASSSTGRDSPLHF. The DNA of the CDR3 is TGTGCCAGCTCATCGACAGGGAGGGATTCACCCCTCCACTTT.

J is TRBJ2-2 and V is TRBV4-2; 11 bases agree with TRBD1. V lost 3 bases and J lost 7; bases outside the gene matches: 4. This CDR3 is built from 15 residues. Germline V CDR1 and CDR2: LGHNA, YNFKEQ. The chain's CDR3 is CASSQDRGRGGELFF. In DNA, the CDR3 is TGTGCCAGCAGCCAGGACAGGGGGCGGGGCGGGGAGCTGTTTTTT.

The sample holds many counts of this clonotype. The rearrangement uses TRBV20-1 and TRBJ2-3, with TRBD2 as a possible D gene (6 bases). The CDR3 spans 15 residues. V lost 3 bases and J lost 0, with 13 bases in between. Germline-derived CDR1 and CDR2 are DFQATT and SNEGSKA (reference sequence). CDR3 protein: CSASRGTISTDTQYF. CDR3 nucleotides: TGCAGTGCTAGCCGGGGGACCATTAGCACAGATACGCAGTATTTT.

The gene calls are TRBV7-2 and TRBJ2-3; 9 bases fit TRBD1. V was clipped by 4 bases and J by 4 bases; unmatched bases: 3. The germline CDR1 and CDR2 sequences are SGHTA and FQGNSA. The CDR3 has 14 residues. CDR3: CASSWDREADTQYF. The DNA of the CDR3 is TGTGCCAGCAGCTGGGACAGGGAGGCAGATACGCAGTATTTT.

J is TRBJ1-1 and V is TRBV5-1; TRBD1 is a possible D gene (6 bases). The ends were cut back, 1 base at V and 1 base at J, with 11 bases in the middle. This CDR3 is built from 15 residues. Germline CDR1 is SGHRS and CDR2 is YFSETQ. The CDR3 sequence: CASSLTGSANTEAFF. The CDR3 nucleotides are TGCGCCAGCAGCTTGACAGGGTCGGCGAACACTGAAGCTTTCTTT.

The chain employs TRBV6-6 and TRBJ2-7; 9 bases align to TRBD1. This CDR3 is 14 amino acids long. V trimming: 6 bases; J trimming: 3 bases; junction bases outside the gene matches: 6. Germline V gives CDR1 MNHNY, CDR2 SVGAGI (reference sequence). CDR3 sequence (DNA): TGTGCCAGCAGGGGAGACAGGGGGGACTACGAGCAGTACTTC. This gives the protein CASRGDRGDYEQYF.

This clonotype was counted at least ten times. This CDR3 reads CASSLWAGPGNTEAFF. The CDR3, as DNA: TGTGCCAGCAGTTTATGGGCAGGGCCCGGGAACACTGAAGCTTTCTTT. V gene TRBV12-3 or TRBV12-4 combines with J gene TRBJ1-1; D may be TRBD1 (5 bases). Trimming cost V 2 bases and J 1 base, with 14 bases left between them. This CDR3 region has 16 residues.

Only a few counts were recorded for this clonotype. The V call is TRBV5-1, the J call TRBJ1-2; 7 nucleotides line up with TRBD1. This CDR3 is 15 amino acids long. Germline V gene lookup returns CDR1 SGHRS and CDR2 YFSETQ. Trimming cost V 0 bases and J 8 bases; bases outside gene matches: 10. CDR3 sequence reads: CASSLAGTEGEGYTF. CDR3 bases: TGCGCCAGCAGCTTGGCCGGGACAGAGGGTGAAGGCTACACCTTC.

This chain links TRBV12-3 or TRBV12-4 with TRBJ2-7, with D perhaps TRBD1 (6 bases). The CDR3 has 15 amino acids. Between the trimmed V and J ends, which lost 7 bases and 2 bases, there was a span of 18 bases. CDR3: CASTRTSGQTYEQYF. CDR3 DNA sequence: TGTGCCAGCACCAGAACCTCGGGACAAACCTACGAGCAGTACTTC.

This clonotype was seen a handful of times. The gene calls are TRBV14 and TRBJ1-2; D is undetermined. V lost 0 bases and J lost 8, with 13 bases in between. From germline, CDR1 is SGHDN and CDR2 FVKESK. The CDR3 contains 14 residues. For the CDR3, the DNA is TGTGCCAGCAGCCAAGAGAGAGGGAATCGCGGCTACACCTTC. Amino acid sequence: CASSQERGNRGYTF.

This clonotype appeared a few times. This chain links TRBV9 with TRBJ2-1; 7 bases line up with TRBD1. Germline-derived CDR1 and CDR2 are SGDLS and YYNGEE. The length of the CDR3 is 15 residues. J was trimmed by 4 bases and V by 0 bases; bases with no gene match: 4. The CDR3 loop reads CASSVAPDRYNEQFF. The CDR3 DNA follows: TGTGCCAGCAGCGTAGCCCCGGACAGGTACAATGAGCAGTTCTTC.

As DNA, the CDR3 is TGTGCCAGCTCACGGTGGGGGGTCGCCGAGACCCAGTACTTC. Translating it yields CASSRWGVAETQYF. The chain recombines TRBV18 with TRBJ2-5, with TRBD2 as a possible D gene (6 bases). The CDR3 loop spans 14 amino acids. The V gene's germline CDR1 is KGHSH and CDR2 LQKENI. Trimming removed 4 bases from V and 5 bases from J, with 14 bases in between.

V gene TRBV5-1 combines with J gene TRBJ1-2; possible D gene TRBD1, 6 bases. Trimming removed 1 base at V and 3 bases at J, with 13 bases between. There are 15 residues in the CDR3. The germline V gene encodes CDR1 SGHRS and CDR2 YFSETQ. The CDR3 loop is CASSLYAGAYYGYTF. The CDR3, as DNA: TGCGCCAGCAGCTTGTATGCAGGGGCGTACTATGGCTACACCTTC.

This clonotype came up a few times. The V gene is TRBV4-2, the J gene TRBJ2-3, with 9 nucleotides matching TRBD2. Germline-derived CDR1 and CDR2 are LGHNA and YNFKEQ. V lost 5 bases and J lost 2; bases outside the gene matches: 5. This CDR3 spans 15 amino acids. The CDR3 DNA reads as TGTGCCAGCAGCTTTCGACTAGCGGTCACAGATACGCAGTATTTT. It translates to CASSFRLAVTDTQYF.

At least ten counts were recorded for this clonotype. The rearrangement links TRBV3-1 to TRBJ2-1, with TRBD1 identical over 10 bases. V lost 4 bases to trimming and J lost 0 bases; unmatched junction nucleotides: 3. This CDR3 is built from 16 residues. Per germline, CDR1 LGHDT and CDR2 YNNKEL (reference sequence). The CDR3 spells CASSLGQGDSYNEQFF. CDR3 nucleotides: TGTGCCAGCAGCCTCGGACAGGGGGACTCCTACAATGAGCAGTTCTTC.

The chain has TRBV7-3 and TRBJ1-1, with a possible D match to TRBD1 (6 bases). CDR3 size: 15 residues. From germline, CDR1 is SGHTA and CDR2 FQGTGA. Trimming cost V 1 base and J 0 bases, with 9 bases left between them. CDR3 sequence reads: CASSLIGGLNTEAFF. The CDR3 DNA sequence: TGTGCCAGCAGCTTAATAGGGGGTCTGAACACTGAAGCTTTCTTT. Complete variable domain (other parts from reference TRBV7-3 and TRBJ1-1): GAGVSQTPSNKVTEKGKYVELRCDPISGHTALYWYRQSLGQGPEFLIYFQGTGAADDSGLPNDRFFAVRPEGSVSTLKIQRTERGDSAVYLCASSLIGGLNTEAFFGQGTRLTVV.

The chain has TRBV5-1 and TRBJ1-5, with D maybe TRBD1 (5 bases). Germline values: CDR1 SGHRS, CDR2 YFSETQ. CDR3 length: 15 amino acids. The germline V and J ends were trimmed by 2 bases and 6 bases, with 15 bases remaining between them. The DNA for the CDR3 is TGCGCCAGCAGCTTTCAGGGATATGTGGGTCAGCCCCAGCATTTT. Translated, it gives CASSFQGYVGQPQHF. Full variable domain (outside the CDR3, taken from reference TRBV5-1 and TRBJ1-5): KAGVTQTPRYLIKTRGQQVTLSCSPISGHRSVSWYQQTPGQGLQFLFEYFSETQRNKGNFPGRFSGRQFSNSRSEMNVSTLELGDSALYLCASSFQGYVGQPQHFGDGTRLSIL.

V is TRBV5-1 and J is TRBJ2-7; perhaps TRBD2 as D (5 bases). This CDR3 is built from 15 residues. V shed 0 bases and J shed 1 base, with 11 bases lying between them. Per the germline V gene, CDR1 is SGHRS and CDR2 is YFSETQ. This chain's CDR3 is CASSLGTGISYEQYV. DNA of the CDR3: TGCGCCAGCAGCTTGGGGACTGGCATTTCCTACGAGCAGTACGTC.

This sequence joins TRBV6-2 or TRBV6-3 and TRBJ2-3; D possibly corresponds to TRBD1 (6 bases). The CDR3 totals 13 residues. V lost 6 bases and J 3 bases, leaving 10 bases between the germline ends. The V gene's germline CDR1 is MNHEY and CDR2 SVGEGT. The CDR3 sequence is CASRQTGTDTQYF. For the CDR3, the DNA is TGTGCCAGCAGACAAACAGGGACAGATACGCAGTATTTT.

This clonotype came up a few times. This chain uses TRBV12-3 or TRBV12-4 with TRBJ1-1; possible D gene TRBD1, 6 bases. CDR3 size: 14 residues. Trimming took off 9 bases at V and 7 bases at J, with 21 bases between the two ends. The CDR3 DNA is TGTGCCAGATCGGTCGCAGGGGAAGTAGTTGAAGCTTTCTTT. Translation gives CARSVAGEVVEAFF.